This TCR beta chain is drawn from a study of Graves' ophthalmopathy and Graves' hyperthyroidism. Study-wide results and limits: Blood samples also showed most expanded thyroid clonotypes exceeding 0.001 frequency.

Amplification from RNA transcripts yielded the TCR beta CDR3 regions. The first-round RT-PCR employed HTBI primers together with the Qiagen OneStep RT-PCR kit. A multiplex PCR was then performed as the second round. TCRdb processed the multiplex PCR reads anew with MiXCR; each CDR3 protein has one entry. This sample has hundreds of thousands of distinct CDR3 sequences; about two fifths occur once, and the top ten carry 3% to 3.5%. This clonotype was counted many times. The antigen is not known. Germline V gene sequence: CDR1 SQVTM, CDR2 ANQGSEA. The CDR3 extends over 13 amino acids. The V and J ends lost 4 bases and 4 bases respectively, with 11 bases between them. Ophthalmopathy donors were characterized by moderate-to-severe activity, CAS of at least 3, NOSPECS of at least 4, and duration under 3 months. The PBMCs were taken from roughly 10 ml of fresh peripheral blood.

Sequencing was done on a sample of peripheral blood. The chain employs TRBV29-1 and TRBJ1-3, with D possibly matching TRBD1 (6 bases). This receptor was obtained from an adult man with Graves' ophthalmopathy. The CDR3 coding sequence is TGCAGCGTTGTGCCAGGGGCAGGAAACACCATATATTTT. Translation: CSVVPGAGNTIYF.